The entry that follows covers one T cell receptor (beta chain) sequence. This clone occurred a few times. Its antigen is currently not known. No base quality values were provided; no much bigger clone lies one nucleotide off. For sequencing of the TCRbeta CDR3 region, genomic DNA was extracted from the sorted cells. The immunoSEQ Assay was used to sequence the TCRbeta CDR3 regions. What TCRdb holds here is the immuneACCESS table cut down to in-frame rearrangements. Part of the clones is not present; checked against another copy, under half of the missing clones reflect an unresolved V gene, and the others are unexplained. A total of approximately 98,000 clones appear in this sample, roughly four fifths of them only once. In total, the top ten clones hold around 5.9% of the sample. This specimen comes from a study of OX40 agonist ivuxolimab in advanced cancers. As for the study more broadly: The costimulatory receptor OX40 (CD134) was targeted by ivuxolimab, a fully human IgG2 agonistic monoclonal antibody. Of the roughly 54 dose-escalation patients, hepatocellular carcinoma was present in about 19, melanoma in around 15, renal cell carcinoma in 9 and head and neck cancer in 9. Intravenous ivuxolimab was administered to patients every 2 weeks at six dose levels: 0.01, 0.1, 0.3, 1.5, 3 and 10 mg/kg. The paper describes the monotherapy dose-escalation part (N = 52 patients) of the phase I trial of ivuxolimab. In the dose-escalation cohort, 70% to 85% of patients were male, and the mean age was approximately 64 years, with a range of 23 to 79. Peripheral TCRbeta sequencing aimed to test whether ivuxolimab altered TCR sequence diversity and caused clonal T-cell expansion. Prior anti-PD-1, anti-PD-L1 or anti-CTLA-4 therapy was permitted, and checkpoint inhibitors had been received by about 37% of dose-escalation patients. Partial responses occurred in three dose-escalation patients: two with cutaneous melanoma and one with hepatocellular carcinoma. General findings and caveats noted by the study authors: After ivuxolimab, more expanded clones were found on average in CD8+ T cells than in CD4+ T cells. Low levels of normalized T-cell clonal expansion were also seen in some patients who did not respond. Partial responders in the 0.1-3.0 mg/kg groups had among the lowest normalized peripheral clonal expansion, especially among CD8+ T cells. The antigen specificity of the peripheral T cells that underwent clonal expansion was not determined. At doses from 0.1 to 3.0 mg/kg, clonal expansion was seen in both CD4+ and CD8+ blood T cells between baseline and week 6.

The trial excluded patients who had a history of autoimmune disease or were on systemic immunosuppression. In every dose cohort, peripheral blood was drawn for TCR sequencing at baseline, cycle 4 day 1, and cycle 7 day 1. Samples came from an open-label, multicenter, first-in-human phase I dose-escalation trial of ivuxolimab. Adults with locally advanced or metastatic melanoma, renal cell carcinoma, hepatocellular carcinoma or head and neck squamous cell carcinoma were enrolled in the trial. CD4+ and CD8+ T cells were sorted separately from peripheral blood before TCR sequencing. According to the germline V gene (reference sequence), CDR1 reads LNHNV and CDR2 reads YYDKDF. V is pared back by 6 bases and J by 4 bases, with 13 bases lying between the germline termini. There are 14 amino acids in the CDR3, from cysteine to phenylalanine inclusive. The kept DNA is CDR3 alone, 42 bases in frame from the first base.

This TCR was recovered from an adult with an advanced solid tumor such as melanoma, head and neck, liver or kidney cancer. The chain is made from TRBV15 and TRBJ1-5; possibly the D gene is TRBD1, per 6 matching bases. The sample was CD4+ or CD8+ T cells sorted from blood, taken in a trial of the OX40 agonist ivuxolimab. The bases are TGTGCCACCAGTGGGACACGCCCTAATCAGCCCCAGCATTTT. This is translated as CATSGTRPNQPQHF.